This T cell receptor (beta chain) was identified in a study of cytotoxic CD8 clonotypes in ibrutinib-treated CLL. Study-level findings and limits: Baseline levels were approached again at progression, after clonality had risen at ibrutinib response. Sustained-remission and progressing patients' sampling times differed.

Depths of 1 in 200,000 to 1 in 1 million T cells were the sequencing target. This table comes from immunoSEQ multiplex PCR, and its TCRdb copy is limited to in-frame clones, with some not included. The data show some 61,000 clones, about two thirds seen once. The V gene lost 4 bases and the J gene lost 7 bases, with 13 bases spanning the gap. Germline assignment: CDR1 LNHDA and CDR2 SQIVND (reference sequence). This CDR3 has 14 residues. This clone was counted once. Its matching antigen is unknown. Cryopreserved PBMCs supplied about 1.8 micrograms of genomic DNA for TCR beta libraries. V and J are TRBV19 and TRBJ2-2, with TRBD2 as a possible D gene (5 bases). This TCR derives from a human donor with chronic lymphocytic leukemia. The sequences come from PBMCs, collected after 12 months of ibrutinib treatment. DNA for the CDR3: TGTGCCAGTAGTAGAATAGAGGGAAACGGGGAGCTGTTTTTT. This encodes CASSRIEGNGELFF.